The present T cell receptor beta chain was sequenced within a study of cytomegalovirus exposure and HLA in healthy donors. Looking at the study overall: A later analysis reported the 90 to 150 validation repertoires used the same platform as the roughly 700 first-cohort repertoires. Findings and limits, study-wide: There were 164 TCR beta chains listed as cytomegalovirus-associated. Subsequent analysis showed first-cohort TCR clusters tending to co-occur in around 110 validation repertoires.

Measured with immunoSEQ multiplex PCR; TCRdb has only the in-frame clones, and not every one. The sample lists around 350,000 clones; roughly 88% were seen once. Regarding this clone: Its matching antigen is unknown.

The CDR3 spans 14 residues. The germline gives CDR1 LNHDA, CDR2 SQIVND (reference sequence). The germline V and J ends were trimmed by 8 bases and 4 bases, with 16 bases remaining between them. Sequencing was done on a sample of PBMCs. The rearrangement joins TRBV19 to TRBJ2-3; possibly TRBD2 for D (6 bases). The clonotype comes from a woman younger than 30 in good health and CMV-seronegative. CDR3 residues: CASGLQRVPDTQYF. The CDR3 DNA follows: TGTGCCAGTGGGCTCCAGCGGGTGCCAGATACGCAGTATTTT.